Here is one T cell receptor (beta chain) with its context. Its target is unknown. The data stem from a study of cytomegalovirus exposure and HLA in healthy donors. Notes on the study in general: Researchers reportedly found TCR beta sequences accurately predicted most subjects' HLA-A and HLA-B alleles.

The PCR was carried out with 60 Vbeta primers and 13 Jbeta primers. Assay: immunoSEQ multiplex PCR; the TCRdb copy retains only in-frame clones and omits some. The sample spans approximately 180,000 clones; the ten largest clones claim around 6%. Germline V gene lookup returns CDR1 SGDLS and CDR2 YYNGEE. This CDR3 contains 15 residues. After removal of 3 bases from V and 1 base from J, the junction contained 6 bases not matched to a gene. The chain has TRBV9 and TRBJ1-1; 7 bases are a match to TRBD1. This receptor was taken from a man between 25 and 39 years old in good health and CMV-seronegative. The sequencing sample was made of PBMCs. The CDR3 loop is CASSGPQGGNTEAFF. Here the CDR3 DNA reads TGTGCCAGCAGCGGGCCGCAGGGGGGGAACACTGAAGCTTTCTTT.